The rows below give T cell receptor beta chains drawn from one sample of a study of breast tumors, draining lymph nodes, adjacent tissues. TCRdb reprocessed the multiplex PCR reads with MiXCR, giving one entry per CDR3 protein. Among 130,000 or so distinct CDR3 sequences listed, around a third were seen once. Sequences were obtained from axillary lymph node tissue. Every receptor here comes from a female donor with breast cancer. Some clones in this sample may be carry-over from other donors' samples. CDR3s include the opening cysteine and the closing phenylalanine or tryptophan. Each record gives: J gene, V gene, D gene, clone size, CDR3 length, CDR3 DNA, CDR3 protein. The D gene is left open where the match is weak. The size field is filled for only some rows; it gives once, few, many or a size class.

TRBJ1-3 TRBV6-2/TRBV6-3 . many 15 TGTGCCAGCAGTTACGGAAACATAAATCGAAACACCATATATTTT CASSYGNINRNTIYF
TRBJ1-2 TRBV6-4 . many 13 TGTGCCAGCAGGGGAGGGGTAGGCGGTGGCTACACCTTC CASRGGVGGGYTF
TRBJ2-2 TRBV19 . many 15 TGTGCCAGTAGTTTAAAGACAGGACTGACCGGGGAGCTGTTTTTT CASSLKTGLTGELFF
TRBJ1-2 TRBV6-5 . many 14 TGTGCCAGCAGTTACTCACAGGGCTCGGAGGGCTACACCTTC CASSYSQGSEGYTF
TRBJ2-1 TRBV6-5 . many 14 TGTGCCAGCACCCCGGAAGGGGGGTTATACGAGCAGTTCTTC CASTPEGGLYEQFF
TRBJ2-7 TRBV2 . . 15 TGTGCCAGCAGTGACCCCAGGGGTAGCTCCTACGAGCAGTACTTC CASSDPRGSSYEQYF
TRBJ1-2 TRBV5-1 . many 14 TGCGCCAGCAGAAAGGGGACCACTAACTATGGCTACACCTTC CASRKGTTNYGYTF
TRBJ1-5 TRBV7-3 . many 13 TGTGCCAGCAGCTTAAAAGGAAGTCAGCCCCAGCATTTT CASSLKGSQPQHF
TRBJ2-5 TRBV5-8 . many 13 TGTGCCAGCAGCTTAGAGAGAAAGGAGACCCAGTACTTC CASSLERKETQYF
TRBJ1-2 TRBV5-1 . many 16 TGCGCCAGCAGCTTGCTGGATTTGGGAGAGGGCTATGGCTACACCTTC CASSLLDLGEGYGYTF
TRBJ1-1 TRBV15 . many 15 TGTGCCACCAGCAGAGGAGGGGGGATGAACACTGAAGCTTTCTTT CATSRGGGMNTEAFF
TRBJ1-2 TRBV7-2 TRBD1 . 15 TGTGCCAGCAGCTTAAGTACAGGGGTCAGCTATGGCTACCCCTTC CASSLSTGVSYGYPF
TRBJ1-2 TRBV28 TRBD1 many 13 TGTGCCAGCAGGGCCGGGACAGCAAAGGGCTACACCTTC CASRAGTAKGYTF
TRBJ1-4 TRBV5-1 TRBD1 . 16 TGCGCCAGCAGCTTTGAGGCAGGGGGAACTAATGAAAAACTGTTTTTT CASSFEAGGTNEKLFF
TRBJ1-3 TRBV6-6 TRBD1 . 18 TGTGCCAGCAGATTAAGGGACAGCAAACAGTTATGTAGGAACACCATATATTTT CASRLRDSKQLCRNTIYF
TRBJ1-5 TRBV28 TRBD1 . 15 TGTGCCAGCAATTTGGACAGGGGTAGCAATCAGCCCCAGCATTTT CASNLDRGSNQPQHF
TRBJ1-3 TRBV12-3/TRBV12-4 . many 15 TGTGCCAGCAGCCCCGACGGTAAGGAAGGAAACACCATATATTTT CASSPDGKEGNTIYF
TRBJ1-2 TRBV7-2 . many 15 TGTGCCAGCAGCCAAGCTGGGGGAGTAAACTATGGCTACACCTTC CASSQAGGVNYGYTF
TRBJ1-1 TRBV7-9 . many 15 TGTGCCAGCAGTCGATCGAACAGAGAACACACTGAAGCTTTCTTT CASSRSNREHTEAFF
TRBJ1-2 TRBV6-4 . many 15 TGTGCCAGCAGTCCCGGAGCGGGGGAAAACTATGGCTACACCTTC CASSPGAGENYGYTF
TRBJ2-1 TRBV7-3 TRBD2 few 15 TGTGCCAGCAGCTTACCGGCTAGCGGGATGAATGAGCAGTTCTTC CASSLPASGMNEQFF
TRBJ2-5 TRBV13 . . 17 TGTGCCAGCAGCTTGGGGGGGGCAGTTCTCTACCAAGAGACCCAGTACTTC CASSLGGAVLYQETQYF
TRBJ2-3 TRBV14 . . 21 TGTGCCAGCAGCCAGTGGGGAAATGGAGAGTCAAGAACACGGGGCGCAGATACGCAGTATTTT CASSQWGNGESRTRGADTQYF
TRBJ1-6 TRBV30 TRBD1 many 16 TGTGCCTGGAGTGCAGGGGGTCGTCAGGGGAATTCACCCCTCCACTTT CAWSAGGRQGNSPLHF
TRBJ1-6 TRBV7-1 . once 16 TGTGCCAGCAGCTTAAAGGGGAGCTCCTATAATTCACCCCTCCACTTT CASSLKGSSYNSPLHF
TRBJ2-5 TRBV6-2/TRBV6-3 . . 14 TGTGCCAGCAGTCCCGCATCGCCAGGGGAAACCCAGTACTTC CASSPASPGETQYF
TRBJ2-3 TRBV6-5 . many 11 TGTGCCAGCAGGGGATCGGTTACGCAGTATTTT CASRGSVTQYF
TRBJ1-6 TRBV20-1 TRBD1 many 16 TGCAGTGTCACACCGATGGGACAGGGTCAAGGTTCACCCCTCCACTTT CSVTPMGQGQGSPLHF
TRBJ2-3 TRBV7-2 TRBD2 many 15 TGTGCCAGCAGCCCCCGGTTAGCGGGGACCTATACGCAGTATTTT CASSPRLAGTYTQYF
TRBJ1-2 TRBV2 TRBD1 . 13 TGTGCCAGCAGTGTGGGACAGGGTAATGGCTACACCTTC CASSVGQGNGYTF
TRBJ1-2 TRBV24-1 . many 11 TGTGCCACCAGCGGGAACTATGGCTACACCTTC CATSGNYGYTF
TRBJ1-1 TRBV7-9 TRBD1 few 16 TGTGCCAGCAGCTCGGGTATGACAGGGCCTAACACTGAAGCTTTCTTT CASSSGMTGPNTEAFF
TRBJ1-1 TRBV6-6 . . 13 TGTGCCAGCAGTTACAATTCGAACACTGAAGCTTTCTTT CASSYNSNTEAFF
TRBJ1-1 TRBV6-5 . . 15 TGTGCCAGCAGGCTACAGGGTTCTGTGGGCACTGAAGCTTTCTTT CASRLQGSVGTEAFF
TRBJ1-5 TRBV7-3 TRBD1 . 12 TGTGCCAGCAGCTCGGCGAGACAGGGACAGCATTTT CASSSARQGQHF
TRBJ2-3 TRBV9 . many 16 TGTGCCAGCAGCGTATCCCGGGGCGGGGGCACAGATACGCAGTATTTT CASSVSRGGGTDTQYF
TRBJ1-4 TRBV12-3/TRBV12-4 . many 14 TGTGCCAGCAGTTCCGGGACCCTGGAGGAAAAACTGTTTTTT CASSSGTLEEKLFF
TRBJ2-3 TRBV20-1 . many 10 TGCAGTGCTAGTGCGGGGAGGCAGTATTTT CSASAGRQYF
TRBJ1-6 TRBV7-2 . many 15 TGTGCCAGCAGCTTTGGTCGGCAGAATAATTCACCCCTCCACTTT CASSFGRQNNSPLHF
TRBJ2-7 TRBV29-1 . many 12 TGCAGCGTTACCGTCCAAGGTCAGGGGTATTACTTC CSVTVQGQGYYF
TRBJ2-2 TRBV24-1 . many 14 TGTGCCACCAGTGATAGTATAATACCCGGGGAGCTGTTTTTT CATSDSIIPGELFF
TRBJ2-3 TRBV20-1 TRBD2 . 15 TGCAGTGCTCGGGGGACTAGCGGGCAAACAGATACGCAGTATTTT CSARGTSGQTDTQYF
TRBJ2-7 TRBV20-1 . . 13 TGCAGTGCTAGAATGGGGAACTTGAGGGAGCAGTACTTC CSARMGNLREQYF
TRBJ1-1 TRBV2 . few 13 TGTGCCAGCACCGGGGTGTCGTACACTGAAGCTTTCTTT CASTGVSYTEAFF
TRBJ2-5 TRBV20-1 . . 12 TGCAGTGCTAGAGATCTGGTGGGGACCCCGTACTTC CSARDLVGTPYF
TRBJ1-5 TRBV20-1 TRBD1 . 15 TGCAGTGCTAGCTGGACAGGGGTCCTCGATCAGCCCCAGCATTTT CSASWTGVLDQPQHF
TRBJ2-3 TRBV18 TRBD2 many 15 TGTGCCAGCTCAAAACTAGCGGGGGGGCAAGATACGCAGTATTTT CASSKLAGGQDTQYF